This TCR beta chain derives from a study of beta chain features in type 1 diabetes (dated by TCRdb to about 2018). Study-level background: No differences in mean age, gender distribution, total cell number or subset yield were found between patients and healthy donors. A total of over 90,000,000 sorted cells were examined across all samples, and a strong correlation was observed between cell number per subset and RNA yield. In the study, TCRB repertoires of sorted circulating CD4+ T cell subsets from recently diagnosed type 1 diabetes patients were compared with those of matched healthy donors. Regulatory and stem cell-like memory subsets were isolated from only 8 patients and roughly 8 healthy donors, whereas naive and central memory subsets came from all 28 donors.

Study-level results and caveats: Because small numbers of individuals were included in the HLA sub-analyses, any influence of HLA type on TCRB rearrangement was left unresolved. Because cDNA was sequenced instead of genomic DNA, highly expressing activated cells could be over-represented, though the groups showed no difference in activation or CD3 levels. A moderate but significant shortening of TCRB CDR3 length was observed in type 1 diabetes patients in all four CD4+ subsets. At VDJ recombination sites, patients with type 1 diabetes made fewer insertions and deleted more nucleotides, a pattern implying thymic rearrangement abnormalities. Shorter templates might have been favored by PCR, but patient and control samples were amplified and corrected together, so both groups would have been affected equally by any skew. Naive, central memory and regulatory TCRB repertoires appeared more similar among patients than among healthy donors.

The entire amount of isolated RNA was reverse transcribed using the High Capacity cDNA Reverse Transcription Kit, so the sequenced TCRB transcripts were expressed ones. Naive, central memory and regulatory T cell samples underwent deep immunoSEQ sequencing, averaging around 3.9 million total reads per sample. Sorted cells were lysed in RLT buffer, and RNA was extracted using DNase-treated RNeasy Micro or Mini kits according to cell number. Each cell subset was processed on its own to prevent cross-contamination, while patient and healthy donor samples were processed together. The immunoSEQ multiplex PCR was used to amplify TCRB sequences from cDNA, generating 87-bp fragments that spanned the CDR3 region. Sequencing of the amplicons was done on the Illumina HiSeq platform. The source study handled its data this way. Synthetic template baselines were used to correct PCR bias computationally, reads within Hamming distance 2 were collapsed together, and singletons that could not be merged were discarded. Reads were aligned to IMGT to assign V, D and J genes, CDR3 length, and insertions or deletions at six rearrangement sites. Clonotype counts were normalized to sorted cell number within each subset before computing true diversity and Gini coefficients with the tcR R package. The overlap coefficient, calculated on TCRB nucleotide sequences, was used to quantify repertoire sharing. Out-of-frame TCRB sequences from naive cells were analyzed as a proxy for the pre-selection repertoire. Held by TCRdb, this immuneACCESS table contains in-frame sequences only and omits some clones. Under half of the omission traces to an unresolved V gene where checked; the cause of the rest is unknown. V and J calls plus clone size are reproduced from that table; the DNA served to infer D and trimming. For this sample the table gives hundreds of thousands of clones, of which about 10% were detected only once. 0.045% to 0.06% of the sample lies in the top ten.

As to this clone: Its specific antigen is unknown. Per-base qualities were not stored, and no clone one base away is much larger.

Measured from the cysteine to the phenylalanine, the CDR3 is 10 residues long. CDR3 DNA is the only sequence kept; it has 30 bases, read in frame from the first base. Looking up the germline V gene yields CDR1 SQVTM and CDR2 ANQGSEA. V drops 7 bases and J drops 5 bases, leaving 7 bases in between. A single peripheral blood draw of roughly 0.11 L on average was collected from each donor into heparinised tubes. A BD FACSAria II was used to sort naive, central memory, regulatory and stem cell-like memory CD4+ T cells with a panel that included CD45RO, CCR7, CD25, CD127, CD95 and CD27. All sorted populations exceeded 95% purity. PBMCs were isolated immediately by Lymphoprep density gradient centrifugation and stained directly without culture. To minimize batch effects, samples were stained and sorted in pairs, one healthy donor with one patient per experiment.

This TCR was recovered from a woman between 18 and 30 years old in good health. The V and J segments used are TRBV29-1 and TRBJ2-3, with no confidently assigned D gene. Sequencing was performed on naive CD4+ T cells from blood. This sample's cell subset or site label indicates: true naive CD4+ T cells. The bases read TGCAGCGGGCGGAGAGATACGCAGTATTTT. Protein translation: CSGRRDTQYF.